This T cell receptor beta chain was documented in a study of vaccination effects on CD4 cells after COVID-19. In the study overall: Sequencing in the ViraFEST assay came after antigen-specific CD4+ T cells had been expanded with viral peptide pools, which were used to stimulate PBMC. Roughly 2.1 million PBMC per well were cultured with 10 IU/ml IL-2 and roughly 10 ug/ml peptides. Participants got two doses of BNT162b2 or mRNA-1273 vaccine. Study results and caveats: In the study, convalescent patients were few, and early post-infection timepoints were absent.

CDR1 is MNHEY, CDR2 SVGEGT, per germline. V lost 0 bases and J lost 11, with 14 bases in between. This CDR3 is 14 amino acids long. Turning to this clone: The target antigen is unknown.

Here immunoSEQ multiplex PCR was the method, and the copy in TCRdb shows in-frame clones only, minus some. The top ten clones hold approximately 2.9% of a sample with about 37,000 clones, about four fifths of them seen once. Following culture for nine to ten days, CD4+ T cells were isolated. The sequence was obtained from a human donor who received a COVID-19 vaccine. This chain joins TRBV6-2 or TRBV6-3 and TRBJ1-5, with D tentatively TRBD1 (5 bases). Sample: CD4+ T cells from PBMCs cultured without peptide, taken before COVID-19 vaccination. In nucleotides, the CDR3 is TGTGCCAGCAGTTACTCGGGGGGGGTGGTGTCCCAGCATTTT. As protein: CASSYSGGVVSQHF.